Below are 5 T cell receptor beta chains sequenced from a single sample in a study of cytomegalovirus exposure and HLA in healthy donors. Generated by immunoSEQ multiplex PCR, the TCRdb table keeps only in-frame clones and is missing some. The sample lists some 87,000 clones; approximately 96% were seen once. The sample comprised PBMCs. Receptor source: a woman under 30 in good health and CMV-seronegative.

The chain uses TRBV5-1 and TRBJ2-5, with D tentatively TRBD2 (6 bases). CDR1 is SGHRS, CDR2 YFSETQ, per germline. Trimming removed 2 bases from V and 5 bases from J, with 16 bases in between. The CDR3 length is 15 residues. The CDR3 is CASSLTRAGRETQYF. The CDR3, as DNA: TGCGCCAGCAGCTTAACCAGGGCGGGGAGGGAGACCCAGTACTTC.

This chain links TRBV9 with TRBJ2-5; TRBD2 is a possible D gene (5 bases). V lost 0 bases to trimming and J lost 5 bases, with 11 bases between them. Germline V gene lookup returns CDR1 SGDLS and CDR2 YYNGEE. The CDR3 has 14 residues. The CDR3 loop is CASSVDLATETQYF. In DNA form, the CDR3 reads TGTGCCAGCAGCGTAGACCTAGCCACCGAGACCCAGTACTTC.

The chain employs TRBV7-6 and TRBJ2-1, with D tentatively TRBD2 (5 bases). CDR1 is SGHVS, CDR2 FNYEAQ, per germline. This CDR3 has 15 amino acids. V was cut by 1 base and J by 5 bases, with 12 bases left in between. CDR3 residues: CASSLGASKHNEQFF. CDR3 DNA: TGTGCCAGCAGCTTAGGAGCTAGCAAACACAATGAGCAGTTCTTC.

This clone was observed once. The chain carries TRBV4-2 and TRBJ2-3; tentatively, D is TRBD2 (6 bases). This CDR3 has 16 amino acids. Germline CDR1 reads LGHNA; CDR2 reads YNFKEQ. Between the trimmed V and J ends, which lost 1 base and 4 bases, there was a span of 15 bases. CDR3 sequence (DNA): TGTGCCAGCAGCCAAGTTGGGGGGAGCCCCCCAGATACGCAGTATTTT. It specifies CASSQVGGSPPDTQYF.

The chain links TRBV5-4 to TRBJ2-3, with D unclear. This CDR3 has 15 amino acids. CDR1 and CDR2 from the germline V gene are SGHNT and YYREEE (reference sequence). Trimming shortened V by 4 bases and J by 2 bases, and 14 bases separated the two germline ends. CDR3 coding DNA: TGTGCCAGCAGCCCCCCAATTAGAAACACAGATACGCAGTATTTT. Its translation is CASSPPIRNTDTQYF. Full variable domain (rest looked up from reference TRBV5-4 and TRBJ2-3): ETGVTQSPTHLIKTRGQQVTLRCSSQSGHNTVSWYQQALGQGPQFIFQYYREEENGRGNFPPRFSGLQFPNYSSELNVNALELDDSALYLCASSPPIRNTDTQYFGPGTRLTVL.